The rows below give T cell receptor beta chains drawn from one sample of a study of OX40 agonist ivuxolimab in advanced cancers. TCRdb keeps only in-frame clones here, not all; method: immunoSEQ multiplex PCR. The repertoire consists of about 61,000 clones, with 70% to 90% occurring once and the leading ten covering about 1.2%. The sample consisted of CD4+ or CD8+ T cells sorted from blood, taken in a trial of the OX40 agonist ivuxolimab. The receptors derive from an adult with an advanced solid tumor such as melanoma, head and neck, liver or kidney cancer. CDR3s include the opening cysteine and the closing phenylalanine or tryptophan. Each record gives: CDR3 DNA, CDR3 protein, D gene, V gene, clone size, J gene. The D gene is left open where the match is weak. Part of the rows lack a size; the others show once, few, many or a class for expanded clones.

cdr3_nt: TGTGCCAGCAGCTTAGCATTTTGGAAAGACAATGAGCAGTTCTTC
cdr3_aa: CASSLAFWKDNEQFF
d_call: NA
v_call: TRBV7-8
clone_size: NA
j_call: TRBJ2-1

cdr3_nt: TGTGCCAGCAGCGCACTAGCGGGGGGGCCGATCCATACGCAGTATTTT
cdr3_aa: CASSALAGGPIHTQYF
d_call: TRBD2
v_call: TRBV14
clone_size: NA
j_call: TRBJ2-3

cdr3_nt: TGTGCCAGCAGCTTGTTTGCGGGGGGGCCGAGCGCAGATACGCAGTATTTT
cdr3_aa: CASSLFAGGPSADTQYF
d_call: TRBD2
v_call: TRBV5-4
clone_size: NA
j_call: TRBJ2-3

cdr3_nt: TGTGCCAGCAGTCGGGACAGCAATCAGCCCCAGCATTTT
cdr3_aa: CASSRDSNQPQHF
d_call: NA
v_call: TRBV5-8
clone_size: few
j_call: TRBJ1-5

cdr3_nt: TGTGCCAGTAGTATTGGGGTTACGGGAATGGTGACCCTCCACTTT
cdr3_aa: CASSIGVTGMVTLHF
d_call: NA
v_call: TRBV19
clone_size: NA
j_call: TRBJ1-6

cdr3_nt: TGTGCCAGCAGCTTCGGGCAGGGATCGGACTACACCTTC
cdr3_aa: CASSFGQGSDYTF
d_call: NA
v_call: TRBV7-2
clone_size: NA
j_call: TRBJ1-2

cdr3_nt: TGTGCCAGCAGTGAGGACAGTCGAAAGGGGCCCCAGCATTTT
cdr3_aa: CASSEDSRKGPQHF
d_call: NA
v_call: TRBV2
clone_size: NA
j_call: TRBJ1-5

cdr3_nt: TGTGCCAGCAGTGAACTCCTCGGTGAGACCCAGTACTTC
cdr3_aa: CASSELLGETQYF
d_call: NA
v_call: TRBV6-1
clone_size: NA
j_call: TRBJ2-5

cdr3_nt: TGTGCCAGCAGCTGGACCTCGGGGGGACAGGGGCAAGAGACCCAGTACTTC
cdr3_aa: CASSWTSGGQGQETQYF
d_call: TRBD1
v_call: TRBV5-6
clone_size: NA
j_call: TRBJ2-5

cdr3_nt: TGTGCCTGGAGTAGGGGACAGACCTACGAGCAGTACTTC
cdr3_aa: CAWSRGQTYEQYF
d_call: TRBD1
v_call: TRBV30
clone_size: NA
j_call: TRBJ2-7

cdr3_nt: TGCAGCGTCGCTAGCCCCTCCTCGACCCAGTACTTC
cdr3_aa: CSVASPSSTQYF
d_call: NA
v_call: TRBV29-1
clone_size: once
j_call: TRBJ2-5

cdr3_nt: TGTGCCAGCAGCCGAGACAGGGCCACTGAAGCTTTCTTT
cdr3_aa: CASSRDRATEAFF
d_call: TRBD1
v_call: TRBV6-5
clone_size: medium-sized
j_call: TRBJ1-1

cdr3_nt: TGTGCCAGCTCCCGGGACATGTATAATTCACCCCTCCACTTT
cdr3_aa: CASSRDMYNSPLHF
d_call: NA
v_call: TRBV18
clone_size: NA
j_call: TRBJ1-6

cdr3_nt: TGTGCCACCAGGGCAAGCGGGGGAACAGATACGCAGTATTTT
cdr3_aa: CATRASGGTDTQYF
d_call: TRBD2
v_call: TRBV18
clone_size: NA
j_call: TRBJ2-3

cdr3_nt: TGTGCCACCAGCAGAGGGAGGCTGGGGCCGGGAGAGACCCAGTACTTC
cdr3_aa: CATSRGRLGPGETQYF
d_call: NA
v_call: TRBV15
clone_size: NA
j_call: TRBJ2-5

cdr3_nt: TGTGCCAGCAGCCGCGGAGAGTACACTGAAGCTTTCTTT
cdr3_aa: CASSRGEYTEAFF
d_call: NA
v_call: TRBV6-5
clone_size: NA
j_call: TRBJ1-1

cdr3_nt: TGTGCCAGCAGCTACCCAGGCTCTGGAAACACCATATATTTT
cdr3_aa: CASSYPGSGNTIYF
d_call: NA
v_call: TRBV7-9
clone_size: NA
j_call: TRBJ1-3

cdr3_nt: TGTGCCAGCTCACCGGGCTTCGGGGGGCAAGTTGGCTACACCTTC
cdr3_aa: CASSPGFGGQVGYTF
d_call: NA
v_call: TRBV18
clone_size: NA
j_call: TRBJ1-2

cdr3_nt: TGCGCCAGCAGCTCAAAAATTACTAGCGGGGGAAAGACCCAGTACTTC
cdr3_aa: CASSSKITSGGKTQYF
d_call: TRBD2
v_call: TRBV5-1
clone_size: NA
j_call: TRBJ2-5

cdr3_nt: TGTGCTGGGGGGTTCCAAGAGACCCAGTACTTC
cdr3_aa: CAGGFQETQYF
d_call: NA
v_call: TRBV19
clone_size: few
j_call: TRBJ2-5

cdr3_nt: TGTGCCAGCAGCCCACAGGCTAACTATGGCTACACCTTC
cdr3_aa: CASSPQANYGYTF
d_call: NA
v_call: TRBV16
clone_size: NA
j_call: TRBJ1-2

cdr3_nt: TGCGCCAGCAGTGTAGGCATCGAGCAGTACTTC
cdr3_aa: CASSVGIEQYF
d_call: NA
v_call: TRBV10-1
clone_size: once
j_call: TRBJ2-7

cdr3_nt: TGTGCCAGCAGCTTAGAGTGGACAATGAGCAAGTTCTTC
cdr3_aa: CASSLEWTMSKFF
d_call: NA
v_call: TRBV11-2
clone_size: NA
j_call: TRBJ2-1

cdr3_nt: TGCGCCAGCAGCTTGGGCGGGGGAACAGATACGCAGTATTTT
cdr3_aa: CASSLGGGTDTQYF
d_call: TRBD2
v_call: TRBV5-1
clone_size: NA
j_call: TRBJ2-3

cdr3_nt: TGTGCCAGCAGCGCTAATACCGGGACGAATGAAAAACTGTTTTTT
cdr3_aa: CASSANTGTNEKLFF
d_call: NA
v_call: TRBV2
clone_size: NA
j_call: TRBJ1-4

cdr3_nt: TGTGCCAGCAGTTACGCGAGGGGGGTGAACACTGAAGCTTTCTTT
cdr3_aa: CASSYARGVNTEAFF
d_call: NA
v_call: TRBV6-5
clone_size: once
j_call: TRBJ1-1

cdr3_nt: TGCGCCAGCAGCTCGCAGGACATTCAGTACTTC
cdr3_aa: CASSSQDIQYF
d_call: NA
v_call: TRBV5-1
clone_size: NA
j_call: TRBJ2-4

cdr3_nt: TGCGCCAGCAGCCAAGTAACCGAAGACTATGGCTACACCTTC
cdr3_aa: CASSQVTEDYGYTF
d_call: NA
v_call: TRBV4-1
clone_size: NA
j_call: TRBJ1-2

cdr3_nt: TGTGCCAGCAGTTTGGGAGGATATAGCAATCAGCCCCAGCATTTT
cdr3_aa: CASSLGGYSNQPQHF
d_call: NA
v_call: TRBV27
clone_size: NA
j_call: TRBJ1-5

cdr3_nt: TGTGCCAGCTCACCGTGGACGAATGAGCAGTTCTTC
cdr3_aa: CASSPWTNEQFF
d_call: NA
v_call: TRBV18
clone_size: NA
j_call: TRBJ2-1

cdr3_nt: TGTGCCAGCAGACCCAGCGGGGGAAACTACAATGAGCAGTTCTTC
cdr3_aa: CASRPSGGNYNEQFF
d_call: TRBD2
v_call: TRBV6-1
clone_size: NA
j_call: TRBJ2-1

cdr3_nt: TGTGCCAGCAGCTCGGGACTAGCTTACGAGCAGTACTTC
cdr3_aa: CASSSGLAYEQYF
d_call: TRBD2
v_call: TRBV7-2
clone_size: NA
j_call: TRBJ2-7

cdr3_nt: TGTGCCAGCAGCTACCGACAGGGACGGCGGGAGACCCAGTACTTC
cdr3_aa: CASSYRQGRRETQYF
d_call: TRBD1
v_call: TRBV11-2
clone_size: NA
j_call: TRBJ2-5

cdr3_nt: TGCGCCAGCAGCCAAGGGGGGCGGGTAATTGGCTACACCTTC
cdr3_aa: CASSQGGRVIGYTF
d_call: NA
v_call: TRBV4-1
clone_size: few
j_call: TRBJ1-2

cdr3_nt: TGCAGCGTTGGTGGGGGCTCGAACTACGAGCAGTACTTC
cdr3_aa: CSVGGGSNYEQYF
d_call: NA
v_call: TRBV29-1
clone_size: once
j_call: TRBJ2-7

cdr3_nt: TGTGCCAGCAGCTTGTCGGGACAGGGGGCACAGACCTACGAGCAGTACTTC
cdr3_aa: CASSLSGQGAQTYEQYF
d_call: TRBD1
v_call: TRBV5-5
clone_size: NA
j_call: TRBJ2-7

cdr3_nt: TGTGCCAGCAGCTTAGCGCCCTCGGGGGGGGTCAACACAGATACGCAGTATTTT
cdr3_aa: CASSLAPSGGVNTDTQYF
d_call: TRBD2
v_call: TRBV7-2
clone_size: NA
j_call: TRBJ2-3

cdr3_nt: TGTGCCAGCTCACCAGGGACAGTATATGGCTACACCTTC
cdr3_aa: CASSPGTVYGYTF
d_call: TRBD1
v_call: TRBV18
clone_size: NA
j_call: TRBJ1-2

cdr3_nt: TGCAGCGTCGACAGGGGGACCACTGAAGCTTTCTTT
cdr3_aa: CSVDRGTTEAFF
d_call: TRBD1
v_call: TRBV29-1
clone_size: NA
j_call: TRBJ1-1

cdr3_nt: TGTGCCAGAGCCCGGGACTATAGAGATACGCAGTATTTT
cdr3_aa: CARARDYRDTQYF
d_call: TRBD2
v_call: TRBV2
clone_size: NA
j_call: TRBJ2-3